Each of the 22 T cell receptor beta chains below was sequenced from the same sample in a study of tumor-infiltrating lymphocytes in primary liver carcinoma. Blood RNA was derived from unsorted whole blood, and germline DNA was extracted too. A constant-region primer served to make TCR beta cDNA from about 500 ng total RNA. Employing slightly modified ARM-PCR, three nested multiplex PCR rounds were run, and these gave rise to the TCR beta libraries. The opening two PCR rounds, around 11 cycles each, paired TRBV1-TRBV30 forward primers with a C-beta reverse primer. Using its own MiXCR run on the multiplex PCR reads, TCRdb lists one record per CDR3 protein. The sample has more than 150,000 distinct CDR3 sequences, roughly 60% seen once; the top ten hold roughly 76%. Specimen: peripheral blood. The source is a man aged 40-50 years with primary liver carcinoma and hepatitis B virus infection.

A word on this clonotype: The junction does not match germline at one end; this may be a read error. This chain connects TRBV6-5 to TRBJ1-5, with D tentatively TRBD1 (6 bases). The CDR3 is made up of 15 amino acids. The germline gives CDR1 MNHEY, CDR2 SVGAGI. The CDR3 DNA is TGTGCCAACAGTCCAGGGGCCTCGACTAATCAGCCCCAGCATTTT. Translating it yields CANSPGASTNQPQHF.

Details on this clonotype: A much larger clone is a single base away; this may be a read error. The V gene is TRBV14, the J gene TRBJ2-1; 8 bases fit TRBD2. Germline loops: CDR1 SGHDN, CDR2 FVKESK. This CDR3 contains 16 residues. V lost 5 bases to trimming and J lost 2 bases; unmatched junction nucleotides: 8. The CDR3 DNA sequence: TGTGCCAGCAGCTCTCAGAGCGGGAGTGCCTACAATGAGCAGTTCTTC. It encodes CASSSQSGSAYNEQFF.

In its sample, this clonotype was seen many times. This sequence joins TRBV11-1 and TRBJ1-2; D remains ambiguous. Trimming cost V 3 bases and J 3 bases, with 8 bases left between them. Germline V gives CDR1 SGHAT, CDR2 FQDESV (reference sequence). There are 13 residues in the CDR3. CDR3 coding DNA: TGTGCCAGCAGCTTCCAGTCGGACTATGGCTACACCTTC. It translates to CASSFQSDYGYTF.

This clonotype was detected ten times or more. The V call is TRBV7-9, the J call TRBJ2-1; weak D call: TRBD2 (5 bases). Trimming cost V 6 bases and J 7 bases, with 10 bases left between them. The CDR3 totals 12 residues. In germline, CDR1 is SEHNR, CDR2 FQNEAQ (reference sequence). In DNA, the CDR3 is TGTGCCAGCAGGCTCGGACTGAATGAGCAGTTCTTC. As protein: CASRLGLNEQFF.

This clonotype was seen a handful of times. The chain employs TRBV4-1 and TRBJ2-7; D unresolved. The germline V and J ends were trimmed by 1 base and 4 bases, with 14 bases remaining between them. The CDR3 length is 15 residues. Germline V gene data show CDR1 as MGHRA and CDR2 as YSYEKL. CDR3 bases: TGCGCCAGCAGCCAAGGGGCCGGGTCCTCTTACGAGCAGTACTTC. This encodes CASSQGAGSSYEQYF.

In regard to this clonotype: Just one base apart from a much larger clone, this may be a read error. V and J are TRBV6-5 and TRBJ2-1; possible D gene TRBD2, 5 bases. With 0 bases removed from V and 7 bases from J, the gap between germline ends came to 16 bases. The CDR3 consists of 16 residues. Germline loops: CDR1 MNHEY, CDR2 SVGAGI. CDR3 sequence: CASSYSKAGSGNEQFF. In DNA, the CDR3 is TGTGCCAGCAGTTACTCGAAGGCGGGTTCAGGTAATGAGCAGTTCTTC.

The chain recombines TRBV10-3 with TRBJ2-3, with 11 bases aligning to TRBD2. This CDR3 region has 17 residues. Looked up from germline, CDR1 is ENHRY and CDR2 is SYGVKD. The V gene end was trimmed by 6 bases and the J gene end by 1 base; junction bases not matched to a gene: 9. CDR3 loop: CAIREGLLAGGTDTQYF. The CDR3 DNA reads TGTGCCATCAGAGAGGGTTTACTAGCGGGGGGCACAGATACGCAGTATTTT.

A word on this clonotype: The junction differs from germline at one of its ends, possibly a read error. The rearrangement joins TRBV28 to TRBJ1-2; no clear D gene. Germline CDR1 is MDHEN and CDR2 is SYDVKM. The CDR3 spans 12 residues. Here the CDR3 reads CASSEEDYGYIF. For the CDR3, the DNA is TGTGCCAGCAGTGAGGAGGACTATGGCTACATCTTC.

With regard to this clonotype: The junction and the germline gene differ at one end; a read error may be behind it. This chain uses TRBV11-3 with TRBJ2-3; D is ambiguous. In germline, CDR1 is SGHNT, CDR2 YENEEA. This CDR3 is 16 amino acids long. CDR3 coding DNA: TGTGTCAGCAGCTTAGAAGGGCGCCAGGACACAGATACGCAGTATTTT. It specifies CVSSLEGRQDTDTQYF.

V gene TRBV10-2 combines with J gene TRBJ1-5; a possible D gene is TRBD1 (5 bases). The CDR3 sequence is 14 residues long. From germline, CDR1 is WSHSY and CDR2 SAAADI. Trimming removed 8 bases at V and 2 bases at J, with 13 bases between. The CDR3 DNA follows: TGCGCCAGCCTGGACATGTATGGCAATCAGCCCCAGCATTTT. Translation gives CASLDMYGNQPQHF.

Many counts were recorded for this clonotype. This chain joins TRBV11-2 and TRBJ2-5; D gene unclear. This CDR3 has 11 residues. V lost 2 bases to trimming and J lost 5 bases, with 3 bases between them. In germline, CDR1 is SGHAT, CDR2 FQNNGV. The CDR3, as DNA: TGTGCCAGCAGCTTATTCGAGACCCAGTACTTC. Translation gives CASSLFETQYF. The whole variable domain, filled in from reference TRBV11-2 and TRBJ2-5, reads EAGVAQSPRYKIIEKRQSVAFWCNPISGHATLYWYQQILGQGPKLLIQFQNNGVVDDSQLPKDRFSAERLKGVDSTLKIQPAKLEDSAVYLCASSLFETQYFGPGTRLLVL.

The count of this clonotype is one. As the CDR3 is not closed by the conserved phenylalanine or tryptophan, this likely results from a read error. The CDR3 DNA reads as TGTGCCAGCAGCTTAGGAGCCCAGGGGGGAGAGACCCAGTACTGC. Translation: CASSLGAQGGETQYC. V usage is TRBV13 and J usage is TRBJ2-5; D perhaps matches TRBD1 (7 bases). The V gene's germline CDR1 is PRHDT and CDR2 FYEKMQ (reference sequence). V was shortened by 0 bases and J by 4 bases, with 12 bases between the two germline ends. CDR3 length equals 15 residues.

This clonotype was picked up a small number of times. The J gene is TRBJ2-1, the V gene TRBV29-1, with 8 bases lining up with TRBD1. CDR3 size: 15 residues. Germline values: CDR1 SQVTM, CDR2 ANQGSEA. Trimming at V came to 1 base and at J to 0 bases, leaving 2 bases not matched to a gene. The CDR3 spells CSVEGTGSSYNEQFF. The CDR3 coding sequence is TGCAGCGTTGAAGGGACAGGGAGCTCCTACAATGAGCAGTTCTTC.

The DNA of the CDR3 is TGTGCCAGCAATCGGGGGTGGGCTCAGCCCCAGCATTTT. Amino acid sequence: CASNRGWAQPQHF. V and J are TRBV6-5 and TRBJ1-5; D possibly corresponds to TRBD1 (5 bases). CDR1 and CDR2 from the germline V gene are MNHEY and SVGAGI. V was pared by 7 bases and J by 6 bases, with 13 bases between. CDR3 length equals 13 residues.

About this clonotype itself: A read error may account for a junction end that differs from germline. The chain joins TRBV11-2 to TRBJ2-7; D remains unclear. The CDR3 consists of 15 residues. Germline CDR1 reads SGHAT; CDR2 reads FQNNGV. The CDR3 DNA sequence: TGTACCAGCAGCTTAGATTCCGTCCGGTATCGAGAGCAGTACTTC. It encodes CTSSLDSVRYREQYF.

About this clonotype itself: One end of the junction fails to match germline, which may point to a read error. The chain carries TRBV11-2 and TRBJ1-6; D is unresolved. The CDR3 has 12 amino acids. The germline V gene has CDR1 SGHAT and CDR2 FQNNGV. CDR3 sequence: CASSLIGSSLQF. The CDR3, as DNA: TGTGCCAGCAGCTTAATAGGTTCATCCCTCCAATTT.

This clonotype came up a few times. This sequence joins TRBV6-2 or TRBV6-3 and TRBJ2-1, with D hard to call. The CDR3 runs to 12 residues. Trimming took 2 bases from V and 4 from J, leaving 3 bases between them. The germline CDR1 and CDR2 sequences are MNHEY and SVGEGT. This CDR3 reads CASSYRYNEQFF. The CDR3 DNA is TGTGCCAGCAGTTACAGGTACAATGAGCAGTTCTTC.

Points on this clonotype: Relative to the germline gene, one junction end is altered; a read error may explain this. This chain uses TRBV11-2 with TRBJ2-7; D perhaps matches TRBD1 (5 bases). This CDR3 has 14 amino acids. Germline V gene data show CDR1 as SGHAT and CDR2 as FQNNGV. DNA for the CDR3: TGCGCCAGCAGCTTAGCCGACAGATCCTACGAGCAGTACTTC. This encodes CASSLADRSYEQYF. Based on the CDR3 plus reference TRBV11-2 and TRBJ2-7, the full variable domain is EAGVAQSPRYKIIEKRQSVAFWCNPISGHATLYWYQQILGQGPKLLIQFQNNGVVDDSQLPKDRFSAERLKGVDSTLKIQPAKLEDSAVYLCASSLADRSYEQYFGPGTRLTVT.

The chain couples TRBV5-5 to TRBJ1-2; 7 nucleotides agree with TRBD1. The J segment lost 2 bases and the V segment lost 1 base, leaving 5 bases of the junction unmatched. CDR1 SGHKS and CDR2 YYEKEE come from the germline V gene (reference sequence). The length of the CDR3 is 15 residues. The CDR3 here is CASSLSTGNNYGYTF. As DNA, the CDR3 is TGTGCCAGCAGCTTGTCGACAGGGAACAACTATGGCTACACCTTC.

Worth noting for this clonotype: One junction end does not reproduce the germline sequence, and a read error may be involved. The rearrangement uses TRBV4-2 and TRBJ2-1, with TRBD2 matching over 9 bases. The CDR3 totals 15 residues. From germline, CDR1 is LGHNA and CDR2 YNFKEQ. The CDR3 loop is CASTQDRREGRWQFF. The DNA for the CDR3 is TGTGCCAGCACCCAAGATAGGCGGGAGGGCAGGTGGCAGTTCTTC.

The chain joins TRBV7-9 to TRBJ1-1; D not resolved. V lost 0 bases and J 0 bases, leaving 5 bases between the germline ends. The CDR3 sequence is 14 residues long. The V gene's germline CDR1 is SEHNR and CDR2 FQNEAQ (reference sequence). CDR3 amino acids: CASSLAGVNTEAFF. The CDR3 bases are TGTGCCAGCAGCTTAGCCGGGGTGAACACTGAAGCTTTCTTT.

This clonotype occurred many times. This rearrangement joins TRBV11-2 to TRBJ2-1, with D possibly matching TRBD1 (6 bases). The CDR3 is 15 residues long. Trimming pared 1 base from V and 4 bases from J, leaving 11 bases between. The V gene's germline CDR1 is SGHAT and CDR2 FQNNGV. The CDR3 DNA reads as TGTGCCAGCAGCTTAGTTGGCAGGGGATACAATGAGCAGTTCTTC. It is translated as CASSLVGRGYNEQFF. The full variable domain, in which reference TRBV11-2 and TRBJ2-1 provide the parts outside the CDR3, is EAGVAQSPRYKIIEKRQSVAFWCNPISGHATLYWYQQILGQGPKLLIQFQNNGVVDDSQLPKDRFSAERLKGVDSTLKIQPAKLEDSAVYLCASSLVGRGYNEQFFGPGTRLTVL.